This T cell receptor (beta chain) was sequenced during a study of beta chain features in type 1 diabetes. Germline CDR1 and CDR2: MGHRA and YSYEKL. V lost 6 bases, J lost 4 bases, and 11 bases stayed unmatched. The CDR3 is 16 residues long. This clone was seen only a few times. Every bit of the isolated RNA underwent reverse transcription, so sequencing read expressed TCRB transcripts. Produced via immunoSEQ multiplex PCR; TCRdb's table is partial and in-frame only. In the table there are 250,000 to 300,000 clones, approximately 8.1% of which are singletons. Material: central memory CD4+ T cells from blood. This TCR was sampled from a young woman in good health. This chain connects TRBV4-1 to TRBJ2-3; TRBD2 agrees at 9 bases. This chain's CDR3 is CASRRVGAGGPDTQYF. In DNA, the CDR3 is TGCGCCAGCAGACGAGTCGGGGCGGGAGGGCCAGATACGCAGTATTTT.